Below, 28 T cell receptor beta chains from the same sample are listed, as sequenced in a study of T cell responses to AZD1222 COVID-19 vaccine (dated by TCRdb to the early 2020s). The library was prepared using the immunoSEQ multiplex PCR assay. In its TCRdb copy, this immuneACCESS table keeps in-frame sequences only and misses some clones. Where compared with another copy, unresolved V genes explain less than half of these, and the others have no known cause. The sample has more than 60,000 clones on record, roughly 85% of them singletons. Of the sample, 15% to 20% is held by the ten largest clones. The time point label of this sample denotes: baseline before first vaccination. The sample in question was peripheral blood, obtained on day 0 of AZD1222 vaccination. Receptors originate from an adult in good health.

This CDR3 is CASSAGGKNYGYTF. The CDR3 bases are TGTGCCAGCTCAGCAGGGGGGAAAAACTATGGCTACACCTTC. V and J are TRBV5-4 and TRBJ1-2; TRBD1 agrees at 7 bases. The trim removed 7 bases at V and 2 bases at J, leaving 8 bases unmatched. This CDR3 region has 14 residues. Germline V gene lookup returns CDR1 SGHNT and CDR2 YYREEE (reference sequence).

The chain carries TRBV3-1 (or the pseudogene TRBV3-2) and TRBJ1-4, with D possibly TRBD1 on 6 matching bases. CDR1 and CDR2 from the germline V gene are LGHDT and YNNKEL (reference sequence). This CDR3 contains 14 residues. Trimming shortened V by 0 bases and J by 4 bases, and 6 bases separated the two germline ends. CDR3: CASSQDRGNEKLFF. The DNA of the CDR3 is TGTGCCAGCAGCCAAGACAGGGGTAATGAAAAACTGTTTTTT.

The J gene is TRBJ2-7, the V gene TRBV7-8; 8 positions agree with TRBD1. This CDR3 is built from 15 residues. Germline CDR1 SGHVS, CDR2 FQNEAQ. After removal of 5 bases from V and 0 bases from J, the junction contained 6 bases not matched to a gene. This CDR3 reads CASSMGQEVSYEQYF. CDR3 coding DNA: TGTGCCAGCAGCATGGGACAGGAGGTCTCCTACGAGCAGTACTTC.

The genes are TRBV11-2 and TRBJ2-7; 14 bases agree with TRBD2. The CDR3 consists of 16 residues. Unmatched junction bases numbered 6, after V lost 5 bases and J lost 3 bases. Germline CDR1 is SGHAT and CDR2 is FQNNGV. CDR3 residues: CASSRTGLAGGYEQYF. The CDR3 coding sequence is TGTGCCAGCAGCCGCACTGGACTAGCGGGGGGCTACGAGCAGTACTTC.

The chain combines TRBV2 with TRBJ1-1; D might be TRBD1 (6 bases). Deletions cut 6 bases from V and 5 bases from J, with 13 bases between. The CDR3 has 13 residues. CDR1 is SNHLY and CDR2 is FYNNEI in the germline V gene. CDR3 sequence reads: CASREQQGTEAFF. The CDR3, as DNA: TGTGCCAGCAGGGAACAGCAGGGGACTGAAGCTTTCTTT.

The chain joins TRBV2 to TRBJ1-2, with TRBD1 identical over 9 bases. The CDR3 extends over 14 amino acids. Germline values: CDR1 SNHLY, CDR2 FYNNEI. Trimming cost V 6 bases and J 3 bases; bases outside gene matches: 5. CDR3 protein: CASRGDREHYGYTF. DNA of the CDR3: TGTGCCAGCAGGGGGGACAGGGAGCACTATGGCTACACCTTC.

The chain recombines TRBV19 with TRBJ1-5, with a tentative D call TRBD1 (6 bases). Germline lookup yields CDR1 LNHDA and CDR2 SQIVND (reference sequence). This CDR3 spans 15 amino acids. Trimming cost V 1 base and J 7 bases, with 14 bases left between them. CDR3 DNA: TGTGCCAGTAGTATAGGGGGGGCTTCGGGCCAGCCCCAGCATTTT. This codes for CASSIGGASGQPQHF.

The rearrangement links TRBV5-8 to TRBJ1-2; D gene uncertain. Germline-derived CDR1 and CDR2 are SGHTS and YDEGEE. V was trimmed by 2 bases and J by 6 bases, leaving 8 bases between them. The CDR3 covers 12 residues. The CDR3 DNA reads TGTGCCAGCAGCTTTATGAGACATGGCTACACCTTC. This encodes CASSFMRHGYTF.

V is TRBV7-2 and J is TRBJ1-5; 7 bases line up with TRBD1. CDR1 is SGHTA and CDR2 is FQGNSA in the germline V gene. The CDR3 consists of 15 residues. With V trimmed by 5 bases and J by 7 bases, 11 bases remained unmatched. DNA for the CDR3: TGTGCCAGCAGCCCAAAGAGGACAGGTGGGCAGCCCCAGCATTTT. Translated, it gives CASSPKRTGGQPQHF.

The chain couples TRBV18 to TRBJ1-3; 8 bases align to TRBD1. CDR1 KGHSH and CDR2 LQKENI come from the germline V gene. This CDR3 has 17 amino acids. The V segment lost 2 bases and the J segment 1 base; nucleotides outside the gene matches: 7. CDR3 protein: CASSPTTGGTSGNTIYF. In nucleotides, the CDR3 is TGTGCCAGCTCACCAACAACAGGGGGTACATCTGGAAACACCATATATTTT.

V is TRBV6-5 and J is TRBJ1-3; D not certain. The germline CDR1 and CDR2 sequences are MNHEY and SVGAGI. The ends were cut back, 6 bases at V and 0 bases at J, with 9 bases in the middle. The CDR3 consists of 14 residues. In DNA form, the CDR3 reads TGTGCCAGCAGGGACGGATACTCTGGAAACACCATATATTTT. Translation gives CASRDGYSGNTIYF.

V is TRBV9 and J is TRBJ1-2; D remains ambiguous. Germline V gene data show CDR1 as SGDLS and CDR2 as YYNGEE. The CDR3 spans 13 residues. Between the trimmed V and J ends, which lost 0 bases and 2 bases, there was a span of 5 bases. The CDR3 DNA reads TGTGCCAGCAGCGTAGAACAGAACTATGGCTACACCTTC. Protein product: CASSVEQNYGYTF.

A single count supports this clone. The V gene is TRBV27, the J gene TRBJ2-2, with a tentative D call TRBD2 (6 bases). The germline V gene encodes CDR1 MNHEY and CDR2 SMNVEV (reference sequence). With 6 bases removed from V and 6 bases from J, the gap between germline ends came to 20 bases. The CDR3 has 16 amino acids. CDR3 sequence reads: CASRLLAGYMAGELFF. The CDR3 nucleotides read TGTGCCAGCAGGCTACTAGCCGGGTATATGGCCGGGGAGCTGTTTTTT.

CDR3 in amino acids: CASSHRDRVPPLHF. DNA for the CDR3: TGTGCCAGCAGCCACCGGGACAGGGTTCCACCCCTCCACTTT. V usage is TRBV3-1 (or the pseudogene TRBV3-2) and J usage is TRBJ1-6, with TRBD1 identical over 9 bases. The CDR3 runs to 14 residues. J lost 11 bases, V lost 3 bases, and 5 bases had no gene match. Looked up from germline, CDR1 is LGHDT and CDR2 is YNNKEL (reference sequence).

The chain employs TRBV19 and TRBJ1-2; D ambiguous. CDR3 length equals 12 residues. V lost 5 bases to trimming and J lost 8 bases, with 12 bases between them. Per germline, CDR1 LNHDA and CDR2 SQIVND (reference sequence). CDR3 sequence: CASSAATLGYTF. CDR3 DNA sequence: TGTGCCAGTAGTGCGGCCACTTTAGGCTACACCTTC.

In this sample, this clone turned up a few times. V and J are TRBV6-1 and TRBJ1-1; D is undetermined. The CDR3 totals 14 residues. The germline V gene encodes CDR1 MNHNS and CDR2 SASEGT. The germline V and J ends were trimmed by 2 bases and 6 bases, with 13 bases remaining between them. CDR3 in DNA: TGTGCCAGCAGTGAATTGACCGGAGTGGCTGAAGCTTTCTTT. Protein sequence: CASSELTGVAEAFF.

The chain is built from TRBV11-3 and TRBJ2-2, with D unresolved. Germline V CDR1 and CDR2: SGHNT, YENEEA. The CDR3 has 13 residues. V lost 0 bases, J lost 4 bases, and 3 bases lay in between. DNA for the CDR3: TGTGCCAGCAGCTTAGAGAGCACCGGGGAGCTGTTTTTT. Amino acids: CASSLESTGELFF.

This clone was counted once. This chain links TRBV2 with TRBJ2-2; maybe TRBD2 (5 bases). The CDR3 totals 13 residues. CDR1 is SNHLY, CDR2 FYNNEI, per germline. Trimming shortened V by 6 bases and J by 4 bases, and 9 bases separated the two germline ends. The CDR3 is CASREEATGELFF. CDR3 nucleotides: TGTGCCAGCAGAGAGGAGGCCACCGGGGAGCTGTTTTTT.

The chain links TRBV6-2 or TRBV6-3 to TRBJ2-2, with a possible D match to TRBD2 (6 bases). The CDR3 is made up of 16 amino acids. CDR1 and CDR2 (germline): MNHEY, SVGEGT. Between the trimmed V and J ends, which lost 2 bases and 5 bases, there was a span of 15 bases. The CDR3 protein is CASSYAGLYGTGELFF. In nucleotides, the CDR3 is TGTGCCAGCAGTTACGCGGGATTATACGGAACCGGGGAGCTGTTTTTT.

The chain is built from TRBV7-2 and TRBJ2-3; D is perhaps TRBD1 or TRBD2 (5 bases each). The CDR3 totals 14 residues. The germline gives CDR1 SGHTA, CDR2 FQGNSA. Trimming shortened V by 3 bases and J by 3 bases, and 10 bases separated the two germline ends. The CDR3 DNA reads TGTGCCAGCAGCTTCGAGGGGCTGACAGATACGCAGTATTTT. Translating it yields CASSFEGLTDTQYF.

The chain uses TRBV30 and TRBJ1-2; the D is unclear. V dropped 7 bases and J dropped 5 bases, with 14 bases sitting between them. Germline loops: CDR1 GTSNPN, CDR2 SVGIG (reference sequence). There are 12 residues in the CDR3. CDR3 region: CAFTAALYGYTF. CDR3 DNA: TGTGCCTTCACGGCCGCCTTATATGGCTACACCTTC.

This clone was observed a few times. The rearrangement links TRBV4-1 to TRBJ2-3, with TRBD1 matching over 9 bases. In germline, CDR1 is MGHRA, CDR2 YSYEKL. The junction had 3 bases not matched to a gene; V was cut back by 2 bases and J by 3 bases. The CDR3 is 15 amino acids. The CDR3 loop reads CASSQHRGPTDTQYF. The DNA of the CDR3 is TGCGCCAGCAGCCAACACAGGGGGCCGACAGATACGCAGTATTTT.

This chain connects TRBV6-1 to TRBJ1-4; TRBD1 matches at 7 bases. V gave up 2 bases and J gave up 4 bases; unmatched junction bases: 4. The CDR3 sequence is 15 residues long. CDR1 is MNHNS, CDR2 SASEGT, per germline. The CDR3 nucleotides read TGTGCCAGCAGTGAAAAGGGACAGTTTAATGAAAAACTGTTTTTT. Its translation: CASSEKGQFNEKLFF.

The rearrangement joins TRBV5-6 to TRBJ1-1; D perhaps matches TRBD1 (6 bases). The CDR3 is made up of 14 amino acids. Trimming shortened V by 6 bases and J by 1 base, and 13 bases separated the two germline ends. The germline V gene encodes CDR1 SGHDT and CDR2 YYEEEE. The CDR3 loop reads CASTSGQRNTEAFF. The CDR3 coding sequence is TGTGCCAGCACCTCCGGACAGAGGAACACTGAAGCTTTCTTT.

V usage is TRBV5-1 and J usage is TRBJ1-2, with D possibly TRBD1 on 6 matching bases. The CDR3 contains 15 residues. V lost 0 bases and J 0 bases, leaving 9 bases between the germline ends. Germline CDR1 and CDR2: SGHRS and YFSETQ. The CDR3 nucleotides read TGCGCCAGCAGCTTGGCGGGGGCGGCTAACTATGGCTACACCTTC. The encoded protein is CASSLAGAANYGYTF.

This clone was recorded a few times. The chain links TRBV5-1 to TRBJ1-4, with no clear D. The CDR3 loop spans 16 amino acids. Germline V gene lookup returns CDR1 SGHRS and CDR2 YFSETQ. The V end was cut by 7 bases, the J end by 3 bases, with 19 bases between. In nucleotides, the CDR3 is TGCGCCAGCTCCCTAAGACCGTCTGGGGCTAATGAAAAACTGTTTTTT. Amino acids: CASSLRPSGANEKLFF.

The V gene is TRBV30, the J gene TRBJ1-2; D gene unclear. This CDR3 spans 11 amino acids. The germline V gene has CDR1 GTSNPN and CDR2 SVGIG (reference sequence). The V gene lost 0 bases and the J gene lost 8 bases, with 7 bases spanning the gap. As DNA, the CDR3 is TGTGCCTGGAGTGTTCTCCTGGGCTACACCTTC. It is translated as CAWSVLLGYTF.

This rearrangement joins TRBV5-4 to TRBJ1-1; perhaps TRBD1 as D (6 bases). The CDR3 is 15 amino acids. The germline V and J ends were trimmed by 4 bases and 5 bases, with 18 bases remaining between them. Germline CDR1 is SGHNT and CDR2 is YYREEE (reference sequence). The CDR3 sequence is CASSIQRGERTEAFF. Written as DNA, the CDR3 is TGTGCCAGCAGCATCCAGAGGGGGGAGAGGACTGAAGCTTTCTTT.